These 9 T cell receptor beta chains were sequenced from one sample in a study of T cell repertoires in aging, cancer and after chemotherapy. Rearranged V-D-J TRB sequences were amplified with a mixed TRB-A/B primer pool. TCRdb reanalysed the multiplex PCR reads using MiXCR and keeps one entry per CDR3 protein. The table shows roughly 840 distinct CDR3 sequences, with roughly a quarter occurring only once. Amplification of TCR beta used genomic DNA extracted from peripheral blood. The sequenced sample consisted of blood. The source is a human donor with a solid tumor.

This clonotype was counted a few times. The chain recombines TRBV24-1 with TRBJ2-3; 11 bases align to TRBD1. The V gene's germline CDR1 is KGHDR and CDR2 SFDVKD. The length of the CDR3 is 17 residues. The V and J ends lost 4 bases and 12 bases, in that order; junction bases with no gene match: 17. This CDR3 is CATSDLRDRGSTSRQYF. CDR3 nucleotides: TGTGCCACCAGTGACCTAAGGGACAGGGGGTCCACTTCTCGCCAGTATTTT.

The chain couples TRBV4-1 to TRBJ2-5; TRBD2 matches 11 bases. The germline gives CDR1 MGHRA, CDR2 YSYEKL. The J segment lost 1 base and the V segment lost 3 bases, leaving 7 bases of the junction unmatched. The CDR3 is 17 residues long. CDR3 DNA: TGCGCCAGCAGCCATAACCCACTAGCGGGGGTCCAAGAGACCCAGTACTTC. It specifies CASSHNPLAGVQETQYF.

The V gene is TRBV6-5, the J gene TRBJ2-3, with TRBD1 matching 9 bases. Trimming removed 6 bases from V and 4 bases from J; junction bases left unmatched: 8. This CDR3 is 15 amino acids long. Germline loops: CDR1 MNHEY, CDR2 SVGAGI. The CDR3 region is CASSSGTGSPDTQYF. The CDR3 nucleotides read TGTGCCAGCAGCTCCGGGACAGGGTCTCCAGATACGCAGTATTTT.

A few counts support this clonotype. The DNA of the CDR3 is TGTGCCACCAGTGACTCGTGGACTAGCGGGAAGACAGATACGCAGTATTTT. It specifies CATSDSWTSGKTDTQYF. V usage is TRBV24-1 and J usage is TRBJ2-3, with TRBD2 matching over 12 bases. The CDR3 covers 17 residues. From germline, CDR1 is KGHDR and CDR2 SFDVKD. Losses at the gene ends were 4 bases for V and 3 bases for J; bases not matched to a gene: 7.

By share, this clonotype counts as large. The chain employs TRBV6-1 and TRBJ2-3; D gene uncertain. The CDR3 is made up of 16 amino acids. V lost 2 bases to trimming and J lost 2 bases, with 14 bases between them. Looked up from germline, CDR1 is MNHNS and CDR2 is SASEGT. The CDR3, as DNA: TGTGCCAGCAGTGAACTTCGGGTAGGGATCACAGATACGCAGTATTTT. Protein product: CASSELRVGITDTQYF.

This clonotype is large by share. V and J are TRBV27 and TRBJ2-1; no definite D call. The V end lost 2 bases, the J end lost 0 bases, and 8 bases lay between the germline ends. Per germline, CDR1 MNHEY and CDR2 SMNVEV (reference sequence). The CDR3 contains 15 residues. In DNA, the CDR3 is TGTGCCAGCAGTTTAGACTCTAGCTCCTACAATGAGCAGTTCTTC. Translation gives CASSLDSSSYNEQFF.

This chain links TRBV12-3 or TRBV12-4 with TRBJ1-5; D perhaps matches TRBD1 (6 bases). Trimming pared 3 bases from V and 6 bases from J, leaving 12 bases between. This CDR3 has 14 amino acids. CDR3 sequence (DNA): TGTGCCAGCAGTTTCTTCCAGGGGACTCAGCCCCAGCATTTT. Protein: CASSFFQGTQPQHF.

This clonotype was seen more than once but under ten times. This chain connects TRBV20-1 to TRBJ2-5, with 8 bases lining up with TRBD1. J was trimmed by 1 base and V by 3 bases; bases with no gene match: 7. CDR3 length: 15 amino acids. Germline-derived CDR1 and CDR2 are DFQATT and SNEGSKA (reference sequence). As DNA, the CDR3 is TGCAGTGCTAGTGGACAGGGATATGGCCAAGAGACCCAGTACTTC. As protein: CSASGQGYGQETQYF.

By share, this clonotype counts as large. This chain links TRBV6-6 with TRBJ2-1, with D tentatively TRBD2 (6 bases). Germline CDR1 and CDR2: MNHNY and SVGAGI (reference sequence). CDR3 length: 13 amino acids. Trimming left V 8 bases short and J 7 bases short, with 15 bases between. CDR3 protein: CASGLVGGNEQFF. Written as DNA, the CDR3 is TGTGCCAGCGGCCTGGTGGGGGGAAATGAGCAGTTCTTC.